This T cell receptor beta chain was recovered during a study of cytomegalovirus exposure and HLA in healthy donors. The CDR3 is 12 residues long. CDR1 and CDR2 from the germline V gene are GTSNPN and SVGIG (reference sequence). V lost 5 bases to trimming and J lost 5 bases, with 9 bases between them. Primers included in the PCR were 60 Vbeta and 13 Jbeta primers. Profiling relied on immunoSEQ multiplex PCR, and the TCRdb table lists in-frame clones only, not all of them. This repertoire shows 180,000 or so clones, around 75% found once; its top ten account for over 2.5%. The rearrangement uses TRBV30 and TRBJ2-2; D call uncertain. The sample taken for sequencing was PBMCs. The clonotype was recovered from a male donor in good health and CMV-seronegative. The CDR3 DNA is TGTGCCTGGTGGGCCCATACCGGGGAGCTGTTTTTT. Translating gives CAWWAHTGELFF.